A selection of T cell receptor beta chains follows, all from one sample in a study of identical twins. TCRdb reprocessed the 5' RACE reads via MiXCR and lists one record per CDR3 protein. The sample contains under 250,000 distinct CDR3 sequences, approximately 11% of which appear only once. These data were also filed under a second study, of yellow fever vaccine responses in identical twins.

Sequenced material: memory (CD45RO+) T cells sorted from blood. The receptors here all came from a woman under 30 in good health. Each CDR3 is given with its conserved first and last residue. The D gene is left open where the match is weak. Size is omitted from some rows. Given values are once, few, many or a class for expanded clones.

v_gene: TRBV29-1; j_gene: TRBJ1-1; d_gene: NA; abundance: NA; CDR3nt: TGCAGCGGCCGGGTCCAGAACACTGAAGCTTTCTTT; CDR3aa: CSGRVQNTEAFF
v_gene: TRBV20-1; j_gene: TRBJ2-1; d_gene: NA; abundance: few; CDR3nt: TGCAGTGCCAGGTCGGGTGATCGGCAGTTCTTC; CDR3aa: CSARSGDRQFF
v_gene: TRBV12-3/TRBV12-4; j_gene: TRBJ1-3; d_gene: NA; abundance: many; CDR3nt: TGTGCCAGCAGTTTTATGACCAGGACCTCTGGAAACACCATATATTTT; CDR3aa: CASSFMTRTSGNTIYF
v_gene: TRBV6-1; j_gene: TRBJ2-1; d_gene: NA; abundance: few; CDR3nt: TGTGCCAGCAGTCGTGCAAGCCCGTCCTACAATGAGCAGTTCTTC; CDR3aa: CASSRASPSYNEQFF
v_gene: TRBV21-1; j_gene: TRBJ2-3; d_gene: NA; abundance: NA; CDR3nt: TGTGCCAGCAGCCGGACAGAAACAGATACGCAGTATTTT; CDR3aa: CASSRTETDTQYF
v_gene: TRBV4-1; j_gene: TRBJ2-5; d_gene: NA; abundance: many; CDR3nt: TGCGCCAGCAGCCAAGGTGTAGGGGCCCAAGAGACCCAGTACTTC; CDR3aa: CASSQGVGAQETQYF
v_gene: TRBV28; j_gene: TRBJ2-3; d_gene: TRBD1; abundance: NA; CDR3nt: TGTGCCAGCAGTTCTGTGACAGGGCGGGCAGATACGCAGTATTTT; CDR3aa: CASSSVTGRADTQYF
v_gene: TRBV10-3; j_gene: TRBJ1-4; d_gene: NA; abundance: NA; CDR3nt: TGTGCCAGTGAGTCATCCAGGGGTAATGAAAAACTGTTTTTT; CDR3aa: CASESSRGNEKLFF
v_gene: TRBV6-4; j_gene: TRBJ1-1; d_gene: NA; abundance: NA; CDR3nt: TGTGCCAGCAGGGATAGGACGAATCGGAGGGTTCGGAGGGCTTTCTTT; CDR3aa: CASRDRTNRRVRRAFF
v_gene: TRBV12-3/TRBV12-4; j_gene: TRBJ2-7; d_gene: TRBD2; abundance: many; CDR3nt: TGTGCCAGCAGTTTGGGTAGCGGGAACAGGAGGGAGCAGTACTTC; CDR3aa: CASSLGSGNRREQYF
v_gene: TRBV5-1; j_gene: TRBJ2-5; d_gene: TRBD2; abundance: few; CDR3nt: TGCGCCAGCAGCTTGGTGTCTGGCGGGAGCCAAGAGACCCAGTACTTC; CDR3aa: CASSLVSGGSQETQYF
v_gene: TRBV24-1; j_gene: TRBJ2-7; d_gene: TRBD1; abundance: NA; CDR3nt: TGTGCCACCAGTAGGAGCGGGACAGGGTCCTACGAGCAGTACTTC; CDR3aa: CATSRSGTGSYEQYF
v_gene: TRBV27; j_gene: TRBJ2-2; d_gene: NA; abundance: NA; CDR3nt: TGTGCCAGCAGTTTTCTCACCGGGGAGCTGTTTTTT; CDR3aa: CASSFLTGELFF
v_gene: TRBV9; j_gene: TRBJ2-2; d_gene: NA; abundance: NA; CDR3nt: TGTGCCAGCAGCGTAACGGTCGCGGGAACCGGGGAGCTGTTTTTT; CDR3aa: CASSVTVAGTGELFF
v_gene: TRBV28; j_gene: TRBJ1-6; d_gene: NA; abundance: few; CDR3nt: TGTGCCAGCAGTTTAGTGCAGGGGAATTCACCCCTCCACTTT; CDR3aa: CASSLVQGNSPLHF
v_gene: TRBV3-1; j_gene: TRBJ2-6; d_gene: TRBD2; abundance: few; CDR3nt: TGTGCCAGCCGGGTGACTAGCGGGTTATACAGCTCTGGGGCCAACGTCCTGACTTTC; CDR3aa: CASRVTSGLYSSGANVLTF
v_gene: TRBV6-2/TRBV6-3; j_gene: TRBJ2-1; d_gene: NA; abundance: many; CDR3nt: TGTGCCAGCAGTCCTGGGTCTAGCTCCTACAATGAGCAGTTCTTC; CDR3aa: CASSPGSSSYNEQFF
v_gene: TRBV7-8; j_gene: TRBJ2-5; d_gene: TRBD2; abundance: few; CDR3nt: TGTGTTAGCGGGAGAGACGAGACCCAGTACTTC; CDR3aa: CVSGRDETQYF
v_gene: TRBV15; j_gene: TRBJ1-2; d_gene: TRBD1; abundance: few; CDR3nt: TGTGCCACCAGCAGAGACAGGGGGATAAACTATGGCTACACCTTC; CDR3aa: CATSRDRGINYGYTF
v_gene: TRBV20-1; j_gene: TRBJ2-5; d_gene: NA; abundance: NA; CDR3nt: TGCAGTGCTAGCGGGGTAGGAGTGGGCGAGACCCAGTACTTC; CDR3aa: CSASGVGVGETQYF
v_gene: TRBV12-3/TRBV12-4; j_gene: TRBJ1-4; d_gene: NA; abundance: many; CDR3nt: TGTGCCAGCAGTTTTACCTCGTCAGGTGAAAAACTGTTTTTT; CDR3aa: CASSFTSSGEKLFF